This T cell receptor beta chain is drawn from a study of T cells in Graves' hyperthyroidism and ophthalmopathy. Study-level background: The initial diagnosis was the point when peripheral blood was collected, ahead of any treatment. Study-wide points: The model's output predicted ophthalmopathy at a median of 6.5 months prior to onset. Expanded thyroid clonotypes (above 0.001) were mostly also found in blood. Stable hyperthyroidism was told apart from ophthalmopathy by a model built on 13 V-J features.

Note on this clonotype: The antigen is not known.

What was amplified from RNA transcripts were TCR beta CDR3 regions. The TCR CDR3 was amplified in a first-round RT-PCR using the HTBI primer set. MiXCR was run by TCRdb on the multiplex PCR reads, yielding one entry per CDR3 protein. The sample has hundreds of thousands of distinct CDR3 sequences, about 13% seen once; the top ten hold around a tenth. The CDR3 is 16 amino acids. The V end was cut by 3 bases, the J end by 4 bases, with 17 bases between. The material sequenced was blood. The chain recombines TRBV12-3 or TRBV12-4 with TRBJ2-3; no definite D call. The clonotype comes from a young woman with Graves' hyperthyroidism. The CDR3: CASSFVPLGIADTQYF. The CDR3 region has the DNA TGTGCCAGCAGTTTTGTGCCGTTAGGGATCGCAGATACGCAGTATTTT.